The subject of this entry is one T cell receptor beta chain. Germline assignment: CDR1 SGHRS and CDR2 YFSETQ. V shed 4 bases and J 4 bases; nucleotides not matched to a gene: 9. CDR3 length: 15 amino acids. The data were produced by immunoSEQ multiplex PCR, yet TCRdb's version contains in-frame clones alone and is incomplete. The data show 250,000 to 300,000 clones, roughly 92% seen once. This record comes from a study of blood T cell repertoires in COVID-19. During active infection, Seattle patients enrolled and were then monitored through disease. Sequencing used peripheral blood. This clonotype originated in a woman in her 30s with COVID-19, enrolled during active disease. This chain uses TRBV5-1 with TRBJ1-2; 8 nucleotides agree with TRBD1. CDR3 nucleotides: TGCGCCAGCAGCCCCGGACAGGGTAGGATCTATGGCTACACCTTC. Encoded protein: CASSPGQGRIYGYTF.